Following are 2 T cell receptor beta chains from one sample sequenced in a study of CD8 T cells in Susac syndrome. Random hexamers were used to reverse transcribe about 0.45 to 1 ug of RNA. TCRdb reprocessed the immunoSEQ multiplex PCR reads with MiXCR, giving one entry per CDR3 protein. The repertoire includes about 50,000 distinct CDR3 sequences, about 92% of them detected once, and 0.45% to 0.65% sits in the top ten. Sequenced input: CD8+ T cells from PBMCs. These receptors came from a human donor with multiple sclerosis.

This rearrangement joins TRBV6-5 to TRBJ2-3, with TRBD2 matching over 10 bases. The ends lost 4 bases at V and 4 bases at J; junction bases unmatched: 5. This CDR3 contains 15 residues. CDR1 MNHEY and CDR2 SVGAGI come from the germline V gene. CDR3 bases: TGTGCCAGCAGTTTAGCGGGGGGCCATCCAGATACGCAGTATTTT. Protein sequence: CASSLAGGHPDTQYF.

This chain connects TRBV19 to TRBJ1-5, with unresolved D. V was cut by 7 bases and J by 7 bases, with 20 bases left in between. The CDR3 runs 15 residues. In germline, CDR1 is LNHDA, CDR2 SQIVND (reference sequence). CDR3 protein: CASNQPRQVEQPQHF. In DNA, the CDR3 is TGTGCCAGTAATCAACCCCGGCAGGTTGAGCAGCCCCAGCATTTT.